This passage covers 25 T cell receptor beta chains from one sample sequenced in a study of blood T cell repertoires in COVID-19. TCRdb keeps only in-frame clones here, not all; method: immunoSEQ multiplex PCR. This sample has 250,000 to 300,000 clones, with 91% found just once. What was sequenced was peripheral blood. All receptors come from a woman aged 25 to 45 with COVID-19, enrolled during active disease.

The CDR3 spells CASRGMGQTSTDTQYF. The CDR3, as DNA: TGCGCCAGCAGAGGTATGGGACAGACATCCACAGATACGCAGTATTTT. The genes are TRBV5-1 and TRBJ2-3, with 7 bases that match TRBD1. CDR1 and CDR2 (germline): SGHRS, YFSETQ. CDR3 length: 16 amino acids. The V gene end was trimmed by 5 bases and the J gene end by 2 bases; junction bases not matched to a gene: 11.

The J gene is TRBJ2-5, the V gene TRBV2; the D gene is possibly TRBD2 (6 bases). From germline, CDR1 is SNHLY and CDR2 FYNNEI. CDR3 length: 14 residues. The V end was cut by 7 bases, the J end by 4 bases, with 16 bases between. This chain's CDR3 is CASTRPGTVETQYF. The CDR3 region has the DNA TGTGCCAGCACTAGACCCGGGACTGTAGAGACCCAGTACTTC.

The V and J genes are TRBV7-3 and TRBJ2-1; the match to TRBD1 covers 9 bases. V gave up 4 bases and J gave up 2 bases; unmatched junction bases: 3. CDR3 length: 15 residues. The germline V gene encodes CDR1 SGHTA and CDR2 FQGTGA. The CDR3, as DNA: TGTGCCAGCAGCTCCGGGACAGGGACCTACAATGAGCAGTTCTTC. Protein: CASSSGTGTYNEQFF.

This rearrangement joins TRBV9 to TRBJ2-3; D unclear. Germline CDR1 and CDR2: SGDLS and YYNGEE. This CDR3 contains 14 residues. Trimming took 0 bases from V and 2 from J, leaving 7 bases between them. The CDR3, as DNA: TGTGCCAGCAGCGTAGCTTCCCTCACAGATACGCAGTATTTT. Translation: CASSVASLTDTQYF.

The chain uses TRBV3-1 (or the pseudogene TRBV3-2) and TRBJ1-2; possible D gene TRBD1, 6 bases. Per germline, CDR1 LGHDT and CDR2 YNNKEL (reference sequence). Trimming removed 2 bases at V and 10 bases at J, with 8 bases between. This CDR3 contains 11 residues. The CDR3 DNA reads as TGTGCCAGCAGCCAAACAGGGCTCTACACCTTC. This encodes CASSQTGLYTF.

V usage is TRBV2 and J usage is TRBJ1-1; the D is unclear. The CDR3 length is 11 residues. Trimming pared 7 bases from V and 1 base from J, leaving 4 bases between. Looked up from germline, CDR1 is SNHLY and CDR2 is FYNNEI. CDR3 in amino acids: CASTENTEAFF. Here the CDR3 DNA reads TGTGCCAGCACAGAGAACACTGAAGCTTTCTTT.

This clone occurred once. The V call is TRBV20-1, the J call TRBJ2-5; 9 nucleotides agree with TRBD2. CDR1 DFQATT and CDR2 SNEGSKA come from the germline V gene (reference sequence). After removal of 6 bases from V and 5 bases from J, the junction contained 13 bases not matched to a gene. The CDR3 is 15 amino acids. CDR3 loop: CSASASGNVWETQYF. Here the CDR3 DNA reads TGCAGTGCGAGTGCTAGCGGGAACGTATGGGAGACCCAGTACTTC.

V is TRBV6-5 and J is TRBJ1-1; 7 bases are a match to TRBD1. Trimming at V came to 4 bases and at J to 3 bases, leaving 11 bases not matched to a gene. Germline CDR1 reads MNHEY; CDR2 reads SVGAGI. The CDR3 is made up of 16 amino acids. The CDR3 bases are TGTGCCAGCAGTTCCGAGGGGGCTGGATTAGACACTGAAGCTTTCTTT. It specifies CASSSEGAGLDTEAFF.

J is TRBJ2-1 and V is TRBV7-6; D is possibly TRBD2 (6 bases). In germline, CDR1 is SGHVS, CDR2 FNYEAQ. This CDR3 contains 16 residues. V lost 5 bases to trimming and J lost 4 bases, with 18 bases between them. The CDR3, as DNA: TGTGCCAGCAGCCAAAGAACCGGGACTTCTTACAATGAGCAGTTCTTC. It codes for CASSQRTGTSYNEQFF.

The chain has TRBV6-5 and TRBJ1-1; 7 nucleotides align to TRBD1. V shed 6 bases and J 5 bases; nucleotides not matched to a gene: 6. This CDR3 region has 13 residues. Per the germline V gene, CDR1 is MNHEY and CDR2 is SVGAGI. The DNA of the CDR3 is TGTGCCAGCAGGACGACAGGGAATACTGAAGCTTTCTTT. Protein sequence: CASRTTGNTEAFF.

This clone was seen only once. CDR3 in DNA: TGTGCCAGCAGCTTAAGTTTCGGGGGCCAAGAGACCCAGTACTTC. Protein: CASSLSFGGQETQYF. The J gene is TRBJ2-5, the V gene TRBV7-9, with D possibly TRBD2 on 6 matching bases. The V gene lost 2 bases and the J gene lost 1 base, with 11 bases spanning the gap. The CDR3 is made up of 15 amino acids. Germline V gene sequence: CDR1 SEHNR, CDR2 FQNEAQ (reference sequence).

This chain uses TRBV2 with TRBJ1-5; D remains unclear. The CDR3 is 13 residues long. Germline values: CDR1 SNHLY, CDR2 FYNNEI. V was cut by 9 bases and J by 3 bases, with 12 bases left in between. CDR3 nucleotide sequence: TGTGCCAGTTCTCCGGAGAACAATCAGCCCCAGCATTTT. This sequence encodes CASSPENNQPQHF.

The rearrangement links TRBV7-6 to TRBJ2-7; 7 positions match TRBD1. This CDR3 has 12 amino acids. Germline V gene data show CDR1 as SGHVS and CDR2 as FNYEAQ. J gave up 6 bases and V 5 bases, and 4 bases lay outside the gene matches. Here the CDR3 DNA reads TGTGCCAGCAGCCCTACAGGGGCCGAGCAGTACTTC. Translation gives CASSPTGAEQYF.

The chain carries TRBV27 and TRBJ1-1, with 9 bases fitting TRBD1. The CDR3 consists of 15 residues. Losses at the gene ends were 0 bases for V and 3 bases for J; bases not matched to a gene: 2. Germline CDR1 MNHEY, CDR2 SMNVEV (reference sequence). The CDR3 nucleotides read TGTGCCAGCAGTTTATCTGGGACAGGGCACACTGAAGCTTTCTTT. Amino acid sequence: CASSLSGTGHTEAFF.

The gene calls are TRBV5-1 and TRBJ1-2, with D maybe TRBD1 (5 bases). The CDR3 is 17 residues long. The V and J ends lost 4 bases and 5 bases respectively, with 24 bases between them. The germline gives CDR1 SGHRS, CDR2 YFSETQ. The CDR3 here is CASSRVPQGADLYGYTF. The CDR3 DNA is TGCGCCAGCAGCAGGGTTCCCCAGGGCGCCGATCTGTATGGCTACACCTTC.

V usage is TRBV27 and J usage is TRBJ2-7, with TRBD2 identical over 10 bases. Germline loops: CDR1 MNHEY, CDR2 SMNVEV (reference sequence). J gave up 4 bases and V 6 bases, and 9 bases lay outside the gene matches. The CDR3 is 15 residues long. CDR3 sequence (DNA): TGTGCCAGCAGGGGAGCCGGGACTAGCGTTTACGAGCAGTACTTC. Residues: CASRGAGTSVYEQYF.

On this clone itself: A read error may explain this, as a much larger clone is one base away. The CDR3 reads CASGTGNNEQFF. DNA of the CDR3: TGTGCCAGCGGGACAGGGAACAATGAGCAGTTCTTC. This chain joins TRBV9 and TRBJ2-1, with 9 bases identical to TRBD1. Unmatched junction bases numbered 1, after V lost 7 bases and J lost 5 bases. The CDR3 consists of 12 residues. Germline V CDR1 and CDR2: SGDLS, YYNGEE.

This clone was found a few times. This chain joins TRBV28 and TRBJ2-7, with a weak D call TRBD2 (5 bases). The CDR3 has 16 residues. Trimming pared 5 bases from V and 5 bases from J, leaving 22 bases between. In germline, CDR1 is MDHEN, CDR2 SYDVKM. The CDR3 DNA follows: TGTGCCAGCAGTCCCACCTCCGGGTTGGTGAGGGACGAGCAGTACTTC. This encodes CASSPTSGLVRDEQYF.

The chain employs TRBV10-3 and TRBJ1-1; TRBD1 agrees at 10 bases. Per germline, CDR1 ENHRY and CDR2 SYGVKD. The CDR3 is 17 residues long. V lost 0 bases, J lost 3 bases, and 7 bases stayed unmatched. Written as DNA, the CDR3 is TGTGCCATCAGTGAGTCGGATAGGGGGACAGGGGACACTGAAGCTTTCTTT. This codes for CAISESDRGTGDTEAFF.

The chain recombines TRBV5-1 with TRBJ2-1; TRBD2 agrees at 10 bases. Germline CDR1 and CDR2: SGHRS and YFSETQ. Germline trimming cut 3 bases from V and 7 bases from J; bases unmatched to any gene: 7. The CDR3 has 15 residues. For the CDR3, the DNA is TGCGCCAGCAGCTCTCCGGGACTAGCGAGGAATGAGCAGTTCTTC. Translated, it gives CASSSPGLARNEQFF. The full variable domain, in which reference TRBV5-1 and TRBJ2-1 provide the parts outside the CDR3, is KAGVTQTPRYLIKTRGQQVTLSCSPISGHRSVSWYQQTPGQGLQFLFEYFSETQRNKGNFPGRFSGRQFSNSRSEMNVSTLELGDSALYLCASSSPGLARNEQFFGPGTRLTVL.

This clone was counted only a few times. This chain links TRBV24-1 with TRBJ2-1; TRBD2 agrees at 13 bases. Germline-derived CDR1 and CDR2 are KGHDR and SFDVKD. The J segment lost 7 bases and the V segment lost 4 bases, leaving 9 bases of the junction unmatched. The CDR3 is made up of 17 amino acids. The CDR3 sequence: CATSDSTGLAGVNEQFF. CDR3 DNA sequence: TGTGCCACCAGTGACTCTACAGGACTAGCGGGAGTGAATGAGCAGTTCTTC.

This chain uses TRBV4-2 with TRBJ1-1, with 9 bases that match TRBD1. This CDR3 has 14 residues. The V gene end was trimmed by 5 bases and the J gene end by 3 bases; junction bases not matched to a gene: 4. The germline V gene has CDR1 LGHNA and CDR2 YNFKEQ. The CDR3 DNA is TGTGCCAGCAGCTGGGACAGGGCGGACACTGAAGCTTTCTTT. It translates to CASSWDRADTEAFF.

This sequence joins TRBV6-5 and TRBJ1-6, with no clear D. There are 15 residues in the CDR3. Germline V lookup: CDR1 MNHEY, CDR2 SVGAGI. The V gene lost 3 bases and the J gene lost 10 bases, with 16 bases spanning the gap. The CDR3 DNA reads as TGTGCCAGCAGTTATTCTTACGGGGATCAGTCACCCCTCCACTTT. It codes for CASSYSYGDQSPLHF.

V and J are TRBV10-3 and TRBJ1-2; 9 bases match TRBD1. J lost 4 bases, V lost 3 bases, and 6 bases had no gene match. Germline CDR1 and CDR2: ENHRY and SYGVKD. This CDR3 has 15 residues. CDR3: CAISEGQGPLYGYTF. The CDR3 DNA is TGTGCCATCAGTGAAGGACAGGGGCCCCTCTATGGCTACACCTTC.

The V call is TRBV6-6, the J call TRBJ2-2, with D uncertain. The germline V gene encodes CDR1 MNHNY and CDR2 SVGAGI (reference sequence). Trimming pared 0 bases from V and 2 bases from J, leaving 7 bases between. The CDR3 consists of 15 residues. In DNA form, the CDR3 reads TGTGCCAGCAGTTACTCTCAGACAAACACCGGGGAGCTGTTTTTT. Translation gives CASSYSQTNTGELFF.